This T cell receptor beta chain was captured in a study of T cells expressing NK-cell markers. Study-wide background: Sequencing covered eight donors, seven HCMV-seropositive and one seronegative. Study observations and caveats: Whether expanded NKG2C-expressing T cell clones recognize HCMV is unknown. Five or six donors carried dominant NKG2C+ clonotypes that made up roughly 1.0-7.0% of their CD8+ T cells.

The CDR3 sequence is 15 residues long. Of note for this clonotype: Its antigen remains unidentified.

From its re-call of the 5' RACE reads, TCRdb lists each CDR3 protein once, without DNA. The sample table sets out a few hundred thousand distinct CDR3 sequences. This chain uses TRBV12-3 or TRBV12-4 with TRBJ2-5; checking the TCRdb D call of TRBD1 is not possible without DNA. The sequencing input was blood T cells: a sorted CD56 or NKG2C T cell subset, CD4+ or CD8+ T cells, or bulk PBMC T cells (not recorded which). This clonotype was obtained from a man aged 18 to 29 in good health. CDR3 protein: CASSIGQGSSETQYF.